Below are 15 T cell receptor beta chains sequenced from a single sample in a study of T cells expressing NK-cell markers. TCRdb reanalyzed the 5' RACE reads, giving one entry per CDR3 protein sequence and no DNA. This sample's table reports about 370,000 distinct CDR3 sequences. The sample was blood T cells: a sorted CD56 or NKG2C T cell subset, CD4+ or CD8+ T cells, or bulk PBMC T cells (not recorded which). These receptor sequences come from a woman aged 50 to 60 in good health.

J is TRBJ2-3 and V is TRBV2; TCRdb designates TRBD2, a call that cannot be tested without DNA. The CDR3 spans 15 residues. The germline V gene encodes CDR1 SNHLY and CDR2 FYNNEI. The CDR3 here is CASLMAGGPTDTQYF.

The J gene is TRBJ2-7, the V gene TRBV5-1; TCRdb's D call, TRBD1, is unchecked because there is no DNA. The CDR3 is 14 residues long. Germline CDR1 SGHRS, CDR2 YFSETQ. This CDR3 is CASRDGTGWDEQYF.

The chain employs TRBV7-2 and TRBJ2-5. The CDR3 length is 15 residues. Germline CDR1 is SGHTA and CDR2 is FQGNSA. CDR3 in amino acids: CASSFGVVPSGTQYF.

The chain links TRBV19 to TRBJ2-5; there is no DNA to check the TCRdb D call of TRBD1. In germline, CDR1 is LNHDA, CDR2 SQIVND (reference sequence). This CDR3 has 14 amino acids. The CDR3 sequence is CASSIQGARETQYF.

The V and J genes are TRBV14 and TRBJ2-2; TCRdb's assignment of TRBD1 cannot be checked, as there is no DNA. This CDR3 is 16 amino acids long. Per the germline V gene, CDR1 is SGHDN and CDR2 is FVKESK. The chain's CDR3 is CASSQVGTDLTGELFF.

CDR3 sequence reads: CASSVSGTSGRGQYF. The chain links TRBV27 to TRBJ2-4; TCRdb proposes TRBD2, but this gene call is untestable without DNA. Germline CDR1 is MNHEY and CDR2 is SMNVEV (reference sequence). The CDR3 loop spans 15 amino acids.

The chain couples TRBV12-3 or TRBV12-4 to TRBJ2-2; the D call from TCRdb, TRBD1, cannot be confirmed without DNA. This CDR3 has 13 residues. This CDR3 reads CASRTGGTGELFF.

CDR3 in amino acids: CASSAWEENEKLFF. This chain links TRBV11-2 with TRBJ1-4. The germline V gene has CDR1 SGHAT and CDR2 FQNNGV. This CDR3 region has 14 residues. Full variable domain (outside the CDR3, taken from reference TRBV11-2 and TRBJ1-4): EAGVAQSPRYKIIEKRQSVAFWCNPISGHATLYWYQQILGQGPKLLIQFQNNGVVDDSQLPKDRFSAERLKGVDSTLKIQPAKLEDSAVYLCASSAWEENEKLFFGSGTQLSVL.

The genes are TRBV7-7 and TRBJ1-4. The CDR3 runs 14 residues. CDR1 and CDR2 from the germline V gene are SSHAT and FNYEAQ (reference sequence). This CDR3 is CASSLSGTSEKLFF.

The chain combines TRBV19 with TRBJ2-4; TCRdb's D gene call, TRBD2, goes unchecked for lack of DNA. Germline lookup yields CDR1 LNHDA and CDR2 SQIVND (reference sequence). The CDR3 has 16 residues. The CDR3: CASSTLRGLGKNIQYF.

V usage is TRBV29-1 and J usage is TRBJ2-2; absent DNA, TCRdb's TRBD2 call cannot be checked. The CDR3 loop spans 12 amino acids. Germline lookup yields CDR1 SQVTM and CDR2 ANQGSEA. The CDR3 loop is CSHGLAGGELFF.

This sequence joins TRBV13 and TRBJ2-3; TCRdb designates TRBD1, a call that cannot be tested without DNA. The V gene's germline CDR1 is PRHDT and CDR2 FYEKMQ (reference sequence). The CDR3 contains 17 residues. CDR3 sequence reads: CASSLEARTGSTDTQYF. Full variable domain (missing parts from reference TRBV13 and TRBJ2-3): AAGVIQSPRHLIKEKRETATLKCYPIPRHDTVYWYQQGPGQDPQFLISFYEKMQSDKGSIPDRFSAQQFSDYHSELNMSSLELGDSALYFCASSLEARTGSTDTQYFGPGTRLTVL.

This CDR3 is CASSLARGEGETQYF. The chain recombines TRBV5-1 with TRBJ2-5; the D call from TCRdb, TRBD1, cannot be confirmed without DNA. CDR1 and CDR2 from the germline V gene are SGHRS and YFSETQ. The CDR3 is 15 residues long.

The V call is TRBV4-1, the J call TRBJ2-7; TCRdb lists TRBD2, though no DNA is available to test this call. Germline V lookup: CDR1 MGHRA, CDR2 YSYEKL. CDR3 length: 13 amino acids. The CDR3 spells CASSHPSGYEQYF.

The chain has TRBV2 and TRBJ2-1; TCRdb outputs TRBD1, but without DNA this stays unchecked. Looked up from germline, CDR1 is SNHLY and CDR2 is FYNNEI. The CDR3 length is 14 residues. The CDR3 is CASWGHGGYNEQFF. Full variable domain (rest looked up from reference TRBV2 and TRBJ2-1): EPEVTQTPSHQVTQMGQEVILRCVPISNHLYFYWYRQILGQKVEFLVSFYNNEISEKSEIFDDQFSVERPDGSNFTLKIRSTKLEDSAMYFCASWGHGGYNEQFFGPGTRLTVL.